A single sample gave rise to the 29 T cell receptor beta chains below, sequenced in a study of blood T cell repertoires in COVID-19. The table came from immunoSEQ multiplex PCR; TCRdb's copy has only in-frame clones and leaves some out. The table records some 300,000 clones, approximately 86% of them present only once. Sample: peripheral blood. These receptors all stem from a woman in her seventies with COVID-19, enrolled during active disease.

CDR3 sequence (DNA): TGTGCCACCAGCAGAGTTGGCTCAAATTCACCCCTCCACTTT. The encoded protein is CATSRVGSNSPLHF. The chain carries TRBV15 and TRBJ1-6; no reliable D call. This CDR3 contains 14 residues. V was cut by 1 base and J by 7 bases, with 8 bases left in between. The germline gives CDR1 LNHNV, CDR2 YYDKDF (reference sequence).

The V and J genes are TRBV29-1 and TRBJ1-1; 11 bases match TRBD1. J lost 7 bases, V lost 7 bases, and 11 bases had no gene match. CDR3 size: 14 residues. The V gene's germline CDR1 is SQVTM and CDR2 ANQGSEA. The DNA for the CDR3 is TGCAGCGCTGAGAGAGGACAGGGGGCGGATGAAGCTTTCTTT. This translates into CSAERGQGADEAFF.

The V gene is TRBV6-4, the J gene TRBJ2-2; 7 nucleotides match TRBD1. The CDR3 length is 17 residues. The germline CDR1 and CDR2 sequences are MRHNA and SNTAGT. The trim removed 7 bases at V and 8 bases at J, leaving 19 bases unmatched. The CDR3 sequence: CASIRTGTASRGGELFF. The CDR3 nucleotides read TGTGCCAGCATTAGAACCGGGACAGCAAGTCGTGGGGGGGAGCTGTTTTTT.

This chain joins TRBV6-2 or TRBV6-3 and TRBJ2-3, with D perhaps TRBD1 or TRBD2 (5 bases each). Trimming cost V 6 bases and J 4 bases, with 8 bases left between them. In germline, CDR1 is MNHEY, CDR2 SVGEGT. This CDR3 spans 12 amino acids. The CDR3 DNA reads TGTGCCAGCAGCCCGGGGCCAGATACGCAGTATTTT. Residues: CASSPGPDTQYF.

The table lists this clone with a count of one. The CDR3 DNA follows: TGTGCCAGCAGCAAGGACATTTATGGCTACACCTTC. Its protein is CASSKDIYGYTF. This sequence joins TRBV7-9 and TRBJ1-2, with D possibly matching TRBD1 (5 bases). V lost 5 bases and J 5 bases, leaving 9 bases between the germline ends. The CDR3 is made up of 12 amino acids. The germline gives CDR1 SEHNR, CDR2 FQNEAQ (reference sequence).

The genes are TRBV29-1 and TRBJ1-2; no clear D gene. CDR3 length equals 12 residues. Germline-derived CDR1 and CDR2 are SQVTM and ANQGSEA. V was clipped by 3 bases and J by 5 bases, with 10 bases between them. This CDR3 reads CSVERDGYGYTF. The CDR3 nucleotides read TGCAGCGTTGAGAGGGATGGGTATGGCTACACCTTC. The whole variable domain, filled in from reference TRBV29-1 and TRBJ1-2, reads SAVISQKPSRDICQRGTSLTIQCQVDSQVTMMFWYRQQPGQSLTLIATANQGSEATYESGFVIDKFPISRPNLTFSTLTVSNMSPEDSSIYLCSVERDGYGYTFGSGTRLTVV.

CDR3 sequence reads: CASGLQGWGTTNEKLFF. For the CDR3, the DNA is TGTGCTAGTGGTCTCCAGGGATGGGGTACAACTAATGAAAAACTGTTTTTT. The V gene is TRBV12-5, the J gene TRBJ1-4, with D possibly TRBD1 on 5 matching bases. The CDR3 runs to 17 residues. The ends were cut back, 5 bases at V and 0 bases at J, with 16 bases in the middle. Germline assignment: CDR1 LGHNT and CDR2 FRNRAP.

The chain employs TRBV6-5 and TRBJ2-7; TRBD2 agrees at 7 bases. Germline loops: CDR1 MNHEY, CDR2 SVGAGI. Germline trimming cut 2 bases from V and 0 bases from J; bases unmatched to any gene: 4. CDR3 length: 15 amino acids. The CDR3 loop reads CASSYSGVSSYEQYF. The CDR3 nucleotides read TGTGCCAGCAGTTACAGCGGGGTTAGCTCCTACGAGCAGTACTTC.

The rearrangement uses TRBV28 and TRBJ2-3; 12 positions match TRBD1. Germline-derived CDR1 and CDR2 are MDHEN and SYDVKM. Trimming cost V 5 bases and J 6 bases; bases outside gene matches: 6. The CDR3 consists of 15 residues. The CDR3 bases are TGTGCCAGCAGTGGGACAGGGGGCAAGATGGATACGCAGTATTTT. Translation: CASSGTGGKMDTQYF.

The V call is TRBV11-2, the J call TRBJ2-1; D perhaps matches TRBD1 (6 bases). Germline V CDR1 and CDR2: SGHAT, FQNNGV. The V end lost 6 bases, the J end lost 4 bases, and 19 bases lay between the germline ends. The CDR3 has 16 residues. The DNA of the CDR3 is TGTGCCAGCAGAGTTATCAGGGGCCCCTTTTACAATGAGCAGTTCTTC. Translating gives CASRVIRGPFYNEQFF.

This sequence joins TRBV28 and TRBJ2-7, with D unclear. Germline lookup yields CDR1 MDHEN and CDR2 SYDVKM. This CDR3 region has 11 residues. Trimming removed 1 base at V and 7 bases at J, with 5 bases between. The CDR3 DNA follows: TGTGCCAGCAGTTTATTCTTTGAGCAGTACTTC. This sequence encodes CASSLFFEQYF.

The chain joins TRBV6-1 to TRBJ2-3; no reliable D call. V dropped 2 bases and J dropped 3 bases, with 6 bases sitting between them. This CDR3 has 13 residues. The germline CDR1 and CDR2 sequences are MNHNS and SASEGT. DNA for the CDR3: TGTGCCAGCAGTGAACCCCCGACAGATACGCAGTATTTT. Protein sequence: CASSEPPTDTQYF.

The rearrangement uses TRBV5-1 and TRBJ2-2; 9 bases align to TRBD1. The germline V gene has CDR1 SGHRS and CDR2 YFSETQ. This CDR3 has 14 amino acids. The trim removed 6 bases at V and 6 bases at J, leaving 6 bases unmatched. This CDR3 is CASKQGTGSGELFF. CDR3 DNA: TGCGCCAGCAAGCAGGGGACAGGGTCCGGGGAGCTGTTTTTT.

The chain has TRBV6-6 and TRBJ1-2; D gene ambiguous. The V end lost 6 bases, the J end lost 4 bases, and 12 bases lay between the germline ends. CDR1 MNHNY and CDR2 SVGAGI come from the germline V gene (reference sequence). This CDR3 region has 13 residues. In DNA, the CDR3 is TGTGCCAGCAGACAGCCGTTCTCCTATGGCTACACCTTC. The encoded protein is CASRQPFSYGYTF.

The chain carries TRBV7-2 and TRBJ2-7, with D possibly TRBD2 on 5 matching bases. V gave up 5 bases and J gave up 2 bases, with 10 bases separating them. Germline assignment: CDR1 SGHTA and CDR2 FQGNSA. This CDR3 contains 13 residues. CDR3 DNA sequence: TGTGCCAGCAGCAAGGACTGGACCTACGAGCAGTACTTC. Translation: CASSKDWTYEQYF.

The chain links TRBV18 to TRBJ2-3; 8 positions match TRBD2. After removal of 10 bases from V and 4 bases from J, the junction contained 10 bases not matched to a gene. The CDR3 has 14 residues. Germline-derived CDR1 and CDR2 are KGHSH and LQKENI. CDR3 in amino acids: CATRERGTADTQYF. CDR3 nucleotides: TGTGCCACCAGGGAGCGGGGGACCGCAGATACGCAGTATTTT.

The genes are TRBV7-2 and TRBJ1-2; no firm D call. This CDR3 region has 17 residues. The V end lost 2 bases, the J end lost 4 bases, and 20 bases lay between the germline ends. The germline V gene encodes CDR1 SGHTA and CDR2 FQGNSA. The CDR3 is CASSLSGKAASSYGYTF. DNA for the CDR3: TGTGCCAGCAGCTTATCGGGAAAGGCAGCATCAAGCTATGGCTACACCTTC.

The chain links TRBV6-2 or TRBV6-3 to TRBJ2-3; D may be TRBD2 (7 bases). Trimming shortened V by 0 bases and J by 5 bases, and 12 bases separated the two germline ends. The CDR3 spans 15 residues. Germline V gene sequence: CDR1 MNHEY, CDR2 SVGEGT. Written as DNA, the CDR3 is TGTGCCAGCAGTTACTCGGGGGGGGCCGGAGATACGCAGTATTTT. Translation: CASSYSGGAGDTQYF.

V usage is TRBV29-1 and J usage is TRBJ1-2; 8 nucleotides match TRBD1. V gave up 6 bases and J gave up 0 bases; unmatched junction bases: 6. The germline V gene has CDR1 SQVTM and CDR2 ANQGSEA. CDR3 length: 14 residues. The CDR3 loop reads CSVGGQETNYGYTF. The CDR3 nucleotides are TGCAGCGTGGGGGGACAGGAGACTAACTATGGCTACACCTTC.

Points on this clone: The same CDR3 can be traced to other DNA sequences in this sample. CDR3 amino acids: CASSPPGQGASGYTF. The CDR3 region has the DNA TGTGCCAGCAGTCCACCGGGACAGGGGGCGAGTGGCTACACCTTC. V gene TRBV28 combines with J gene TRBJ1-2, with 12 positions matching TRBD1. The CDR3 length is 15 residues. CDR1 and CDR2 (germline): MDHEN, SYDVKM. Germline trimming cut 5 bases from V and 7 bases from J; bases unmatched to any gene: 8.

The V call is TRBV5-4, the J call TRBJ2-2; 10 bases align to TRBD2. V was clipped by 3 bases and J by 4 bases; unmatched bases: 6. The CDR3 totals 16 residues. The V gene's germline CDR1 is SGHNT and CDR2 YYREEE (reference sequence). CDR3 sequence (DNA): TGTGCCAGCAGCTCGAGCGGGGGGGGACTCACCGGGGAGCTGTTTTTT. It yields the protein CASSSSGGGLTGELFF.

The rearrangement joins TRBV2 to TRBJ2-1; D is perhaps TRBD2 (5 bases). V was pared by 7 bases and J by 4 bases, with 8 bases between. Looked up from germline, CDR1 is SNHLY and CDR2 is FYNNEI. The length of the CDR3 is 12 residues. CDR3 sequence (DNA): TGTGCCAGCACCCCGGGATACAATGAGCAGTTCTTC. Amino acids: CASTPGYNEQFF.

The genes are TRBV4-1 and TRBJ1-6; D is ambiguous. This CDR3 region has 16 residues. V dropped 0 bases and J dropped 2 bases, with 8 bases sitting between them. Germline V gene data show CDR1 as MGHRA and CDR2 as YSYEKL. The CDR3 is CASSQDAVPYNSPLHF. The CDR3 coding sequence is TGCGCCAGCAGCCAAGACGCAGTGCCCTATAATTCACCCCTCCACTTT.

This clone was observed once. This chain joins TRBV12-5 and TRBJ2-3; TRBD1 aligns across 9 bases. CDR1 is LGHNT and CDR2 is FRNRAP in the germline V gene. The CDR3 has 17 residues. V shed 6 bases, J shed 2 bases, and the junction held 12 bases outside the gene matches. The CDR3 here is CASGRTPGQGLTDTQYF. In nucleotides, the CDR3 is TGTGCTAGTGGACGAACACCGGGACAGGGCCTCACAGATACGCAGTATTTT.

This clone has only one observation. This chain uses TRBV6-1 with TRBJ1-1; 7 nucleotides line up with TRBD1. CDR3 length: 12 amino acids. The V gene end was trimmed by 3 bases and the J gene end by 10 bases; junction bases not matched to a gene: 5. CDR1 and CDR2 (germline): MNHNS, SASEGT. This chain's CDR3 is CASSDTTGSAFF. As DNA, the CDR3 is TGTGCCAGCAGTGATACGACAGGGTCAGCTTTCTTT.

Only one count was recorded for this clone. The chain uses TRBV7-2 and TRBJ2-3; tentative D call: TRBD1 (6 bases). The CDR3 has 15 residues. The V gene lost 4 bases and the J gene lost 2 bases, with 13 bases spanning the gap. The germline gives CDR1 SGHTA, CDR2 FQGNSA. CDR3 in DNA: TGTGCCAGCAGCTCGCAACAGGGTATCACAGATACGCAGTATTTT. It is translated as CASSSQQGITDTQYF.

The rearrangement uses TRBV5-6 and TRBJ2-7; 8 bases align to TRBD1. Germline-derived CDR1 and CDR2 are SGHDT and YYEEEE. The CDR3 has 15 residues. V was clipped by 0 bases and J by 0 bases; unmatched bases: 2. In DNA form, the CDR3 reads TGTGCCAGCAGCTTGGGACAGGGGAGCTCCTACGAGCAGTACTTC. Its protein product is CASSLGQGSSYEQYF.

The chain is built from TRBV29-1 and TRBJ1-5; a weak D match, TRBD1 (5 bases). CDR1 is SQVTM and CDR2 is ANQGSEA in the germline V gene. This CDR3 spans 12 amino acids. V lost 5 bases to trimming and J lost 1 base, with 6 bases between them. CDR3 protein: CSVKGSNQPQHF. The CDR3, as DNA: TGCAGCGTTAAGGGGAGCAATCAGCCCCAGCATTTT.

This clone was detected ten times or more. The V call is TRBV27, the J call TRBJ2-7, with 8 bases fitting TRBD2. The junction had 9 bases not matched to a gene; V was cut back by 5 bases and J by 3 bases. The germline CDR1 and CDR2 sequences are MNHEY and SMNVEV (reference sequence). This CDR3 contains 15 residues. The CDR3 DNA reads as TGTGCCAGCAGTCCTCGACTAGCGTTGGACTACGAGCAGTACTTC. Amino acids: CASSPRLALDYEQYF.